This T cell receptor (beta chain) was retrieved from a study of blood T cell repertoires in COVID-19. V was pared by 1 base and J by 1 base, with 5 bases of the junction left unmatched. This CDR3 region has 16 residues. Germline CDR1 reads LNHDA; CDR2 reads SQIVND (reference sequence). TCRdb keeps only in-frame clones here, not all; method: immunoSEQ multiplex PCR. Of 90,000 to 120,000 clones in the sample, 89% were seen once. The chain has TRBV19 and TRBJ1-1; 8 positions agree with TRBD1. Sequenced sample: peripheral blood. The receptor's source is a man in his forties with active or convalescent COVID-19. CDR3 amino acids: CASSIGFDRGNTEAFF. The CDR3 DNA sequence: TGTGCCAGTAGTATAGGATTCGACAGGGGGAACACTGAAGCTTTCTTT.